These 27 T cell receptor beta chains share one sample of origin, sequenced in a study of control samples from healthy donors and cancer patients. The table came from immunoSEQ multiplex PCR; TCRdb's copy has only in-frame clones and leaves some out. The table includes about 140,000 clones, about 89% detected once. Sequencing was carried out using blood. These receptor sequences come from a man aged 18 to 35 in good health.

This chain joins TRBV19 and TRBJ1-5, with D possibly being TRBD1 (6 bases). V was trimmed by 9 bases and J by 1 base, leaving 10 bases between them. Germline V gene sequence: CDR1 LNHDA, CDR2 SQIVND (reference sequence). CDR3 length: 13 residues. CDR3 loop: CASRGLSNQPQHF. DNA for the CDR3: TGTGCCAGCAGGGGCCTAAGCAATCAGCCCCAGCATTTT.

This chain uses TRBV27 with TRBJ1-5; 8 bases match TRBD1. The CDR3 contains 20 residues. V gave up 5 bases and J gave up 0 bases; unmatched junction bases: 18. Germline values: CDR1 MNHEY, CDR2 SMNVEV (reference sequence). Written as DNA, the CDR3 is TGTGCCAGCAGTCCCCTCTCCGGGACAGGATCCTATTATAGCAATCAGCCCCAGCATTTT. Translation gives CASSPLSGTGSYYSNQPQHF.

The chain carries TRBV10-3 and TRBJ2-1; a possible D gene is TRBD2 (6 bases). The germline V and J ends were trimmed by 0 bases and 5 bases, with 17 bases remaining between them. The germline gives CDR1 ENHRY, CDR2 SYGVKD. This CDR3 contains 17 residues. CDR3 sequence reads: CAISESTHGGPNNEQFF. The DNA for the CDR3 is TGTGCCATCAGTGAGTCGACTCACGGGGGACCCAACAATGAGCAGTTCTTC.

This chain links TRBV7-2 with TRBJ2-1; D is undetermined. V was pared by 5 bases and J by 7 bases, with 21 bases between. Germline V gives CDR1 SGHTA, CDR2 FQGNSA. The CDR3 consists of 16 residues. In DNA form, the CDR3 reads TGTGCCAGCAGCCCCCAACTGAGTGTTATTCGGAATGAGCAGTTCTTC. Amino acids: CASSPQLSVIRNEQFF.

V usage is TRBV7-2 and J usage is TRBJ2-5, with D perhaps TRBD1 (5 bases). From germline, CDR1 is SGHTA and CDR2 FQGNSA. This CDR3 has 15 residues. V gave up 1 base and J gave up 1 base, with 10 bases separating them. CDR3 loop: CASSLGAGSQETQYF. The CDR3 DNA is TGTGCCAGCAGCTTAGGGGCAGGGTCCCAAGAGACCCAGTACTTC. The full variable domain, with the rest looked up from reference TRBV7-2 and TRBJ2-5, is GAGVSQSPSNKVTEKGKDVELRCDPISGHTALYWYRQSLGQGLEFLIYFQGNSAPDKSGLPSDRFSAERTGGSVSTLTIQRTQQEDSAVYLCASSLGAGSQETQYFGPGTRLLVL.

The genes are TRBV9 and TRBJ2-1; 11 nucleotides align to TRBD1. V shed 0 bases, J shed 6 bases, and the junction held 2 bases outside the gene matches. Germline V gene lookup returns CDR1 SGDLS and CDR2 YYNGEE. The CDR3 contains 15 residues. The CDR3 region is CASSVEGQGANEQFF. The CDR3, as DNA: TGTGCCAGCAGCGTAGAAGGACAGGGGGCCAATGAGCAGTTCTTC.

The V gene is TRBV25-1, the J gene TRBJ2-5, with D perhaps TRBD1 (6 bases). Germline V CDR1 and CDR2: MGHDK, SYGVNS. The CDR3 extends over 14 amino acids. Deletions cut 3 bases from V and 2 bases from J, with 10 bases between. In nucleotides, the CDR3 is TGTGCCAGCAGTGATAGTAGGGGGCAAGAGACCCAGTACTTC. Its protein product is CASSDSRGQETQYF.

The chain links TRBV18 to TRBJ1-5; D uncertain. This CDR3 comprises 16 residues. Germline loops: CDR1 KGHSH, CDR2 LQKENI. V dropped 1 base and J dropped 5 bases, with 15 bases sitting between them. CDR3 bases: TGTGCCAGCTCACCACTTAACAGAGGTCGGGATCAGCCCCAGCATTTT. Translated: CASSPLNRGRDQPQHF. Complete variable domain (other parts from reference TRBV18 and TRBJ1-5): NAGVMQNPRHLVRRRGQEARLRCSPMKGHSHVYWYRQLPEEGLKFMVYLQKENIIDESGMPKERFSAEFPKEGPSILRIQQVVRGDSAAYFCASSPLNRGRDQPQHFGDGTRLSIL.

In nucleotides, the CDR3 is TGCAGTGCTAGTGCGGGGGGGAGCTCCTACGAGCAGTACTTC. Its translation is CSASAGGSSYEQYF. The rearrangement joins TRBV20-1 to TRBJ2-7; 9 nucleotides agree with TRBD2. Germline CDR1 reads DFQATT; CDR2 reads SNEGSKA (reference sequence). With 3 bases clipped from V and 0 bases from J, the junction kept 3 bases outside the gene matches. The CDR3 runs to 14 residues.

Only a few counts were recorded for this clone. This rearrangement joins TRBV7-2 to TRBJ2-6; D is possibly TRBD1 or TRBD2 (5 bases each). Germline CDR1 and CDR2: SGHTA and FQGNSA. The length of the CDR3 is 16 residues. Trimming took 5 bases from V and 2 from J, leaving 13 bases between them. The CDR3 DNA is TGTGCCAGCAGCCCCCATCCGGGGCCTGGGGCCAACGTCCTGACTTTC. Translated: CASSPHPGPGANVLTF.

This chain links TRBV30 with TRBJ1-1; D gene unclear. Germline CDR1 GTSNPN, CDR2 SVGIG (reference sequence). V gave up 4 bases and J gave up 0 bases, with 9 bases separating them. The CDR3 is made up of 13 amino acids. CDR3 sequence reads: CAWKTELNTEAFF. The CDR3 coding sequence is TGTGCCTGGAAGACGGAATTGAACACTGAAGCTTTCTTT.

The chain is built from TRBV7-2 and TRBJ1-3; TRBD1 matches at 7 bases. The germline gives CDR1 SGHTA, CDR2 FQGNSA. The CDR3 loop spans 15 amino acids. Germline trimming cut 3 bases from V and 3 bases from J; bases unmatched to any gene: 5. CDR3: CASSFPDRVGNTIYF. CDR3 nucleotide sequence: TGTGCCAGCAGCTTTCCCGACAGGGTTGGAAACACCATATATTTT.

The CDR3: CASSYSLGEKLFF. CDR3 bases: TGTGCCAGCAGTTACTCGCTCGGAGAAAAACTGTTTTTT. The chain has TRBV6-5 and TRBJ1-4, with no clear D. Trimming pared 0 bases from V and 8 bases from J, leaving 7 bases between. This CDR3 region has 13 residues. From germline, CDR1 is MNHEY and CDR2 SVGAGI.

J is TRBJ1-2 and V is TRBV5-1, with D hard to call. There are 14 residues in the CDR3. Germline loops: CDR1 SGHRS, CDR2 YFSETQ. Trimming stripped 0 bases from V and 4 bases from J, with 10 bases between. The chain's CDR3 is CASSLDQTSYGYTF. The CDR3 DNA is TGCGCCAGCAGCTTGGACCAGACCTCCTATGGCTACACCTTC.

The J gene is TRBJ2-5, the V gene TRBV7-6, with D possibly TRBD2 on 6 matching bases. Germline CDR1 and CDR2: SGHVS and FNYEAQ. V was pared by 5 bases and J by 4 bases, with 23 bases between. There are 17 residues in the CDR3. As DNA, the CDR3 is TGTGCCAGCAGCCCGCACCTAGGGGACTGGGCGGGAGAGACCCAGTACTTC. It codes for CASSPHLGDWAGETQYF.

The rearrangement joins TRBV12-5 to TRBJ2-3; the D call may be TRBD1 or TRBD2 (6 bases each). This CDR3 region has 16 residues. The ends were cut back, 1 base at V and 2 bases at J, with 13 bases in the middle. Germline V gene sequence: CDR1 LGHNT, CDR2 FRNRAP. The CDR3 DNA is TGTGCTAGTGGTTTGGCGGATAGGGGGGTCACAGATACGCAGTATTTT. It encodes CASGLADRGVTDTQYF.

This clone appeared once. This chain joins TRBV25-1 and TRBJ2-7; 11 bases align to TRBD2. With 4 bases clipped from V and 4 bases from J, the junction kept 3 bases outside the gene matches. CDR1 and CDR2 from the germline V gene are MGHDK and SYGVNS. The CDR3 loop spans 14 amino acids. DNA of the CDR3: TGTGCCAGCAGTGTGTTAGCGGGGGGGTACGAGCAGTACTTC. Its protein product is CASSVLAGGYEQYF.

This clone was counted once. The V call is TRBV19, the J call TRBJ1-5; TRBD1 matches 10 bases. Germline V lookup: CDR1 LNHDA, CDR2 SQIVND (reference sequence). The CDR3 spans 15 residues. V was pared by 8 bases and J by 2 bases, with 6 bases of the junction left unmatched. The CDR3 coding sequence is TGTGCCAGTGGCGCCGGGACAGGGGGCAATCAGCCCCAGCATTTT. The encoded protein is CASGAGTGGNQPQHF.

Here the CDR3 DNA reads TGTGCCAGCAGCTTAGCGGGACAGGGGTCGGTAGCGGGGGGGCCCCACCTATACAATGAGCAGTTCTTC. This codes for CASSLAGQGSVAGGPHLYNEQFF. The chain recombines TRBV13 with TRBJ2-1; tentatively, D is TRBD2 (11 bases). The CDR3 sequence is 23 residues long. The germline gives CDR1 PRHDT, CDR2 FYEKMQ (reference sequence). V was trimmed by 1 base and J by 4 bases, leaving 35 bases between them.

The chain carries TRBV4-1 and TRBJ1-1; D is perhaps TRBD1 (5 bases). Germline V gene lookup returns CDR1 MGHRA and CDR2 YSYEKL. V was shortened by 3 bases and J by 3 bases, with 11 bases between the two germline ends. The CDR3 runs to 14 residues. The CDR3 nucleotides read TGCGCCAGCAGCCAGTCACAGGCCGACACTGAAGCTTTCTTT. This codes for CASSQSQADTEAFF.

The chain couples TRBV29-1 to TRBJ1-2; D is possibly TRBD1 (5 bases). Trimming removed 5 bases at V and 3 bases at J, with 13 bases between. Germline V gene data show CDR1 as SQVTM and CDR2 as ANQGSEA. This CDR3 has 13 amino acids. CDR3 DNA: TGCAGCGTTAAGCGGGACGGAGACTATGGCTACACCTTC. As protein: CSVKRDGDYGYTF.

This sequence joins TRBV15 and TRBJ2-5; no definite D call. The CDR3 extends over 14 amino acids. CDR1 is LNHNV, CDR2 YYDKDF, per germline (reference sequence). V lost 5 bases and J lost 1, with 11 bases in between. CDR3 DNA sequence: TGTGCCACCAGCGCGAGCAACCTCCAAGAGACCCAGTACTTC. It codes for CATSASNLQETQYF. Variable domain in full (rest from reference TRBV15 and TRBJ2-5): DAMVIQNPRYQVTQFGKPVTLSCSQTLNHNVMYWYQQKSSQAPKLLFHYYDKDFNNEADTPDNFQSRRPNTSFCFLDIRSPGLGDTAMYLCATSASNLQETQYFGPGTRLLVL.

V is TRBV7-3 and J is TRBJ1-2; D gene uncertain. Trimming took 5 bases from V and 4 from J, leaving 14 bases between them. This CDR3 has 14 amino acids. The V gene's germline CDR1 is SGHTA and CDR2 FQGTGA. CDR3 sequence: CASSPEALGYGYTF. The CDR3 bases are TGTGCCAGCAGCCCGGAGGCATTGGGCTATGGCTACACCTTC. Together with reference TRBV7-3 and TRBJ1-2, the CDR3 gives the full variable domain: GAGVSQTPSNKVTEKGKYVELRCDPISGHTALYWYRQSLGQGPEFLIYFQGTGAADDSGLPNDRFFAVRPEGSVSTLKIQRTERGDSAVYLCASSPEALGYGYTFGSGTRLTVV.

The gene calls are TRBV28 and TRBJ1-3; D is undetermined. The V gene's germline CDR1 is MDHEN and CDR2 SYDVKM. V lost 7 bases to trimming and J lost 1 base, with 11 bases between them. This CDR3 comprises 14 residues. CDR3 nucleotide sequence: TGTGCCAGCATGGGCTTATCTTCTGGAAACACCATATATTTT. This gives the protein CASMGLSSGNTIYF.

Worth noting for this clone: Sequence at one end of the junction differs from germline and may be a read error. The V call is TRBV5-1, the J call TRBJ1-6; D not certain. Germline-derived CDR1 and CDR2 are SGHRS and YFSETQ. CDR3 length: 13 amino acids. CDR3: CASSLDVNAPLHF. The CDR3 DNA follows: TGCGCCAGCAGCTTGGATGTTAATGCACCCCTCCACTTT.

The gene calls are TRBV7-9 and TRBJ1-5; TRBD1 matches at 10 bases. Germline loops: CDR1 SEHNR, CDR2 FQNEAQ (reference sequence). Trimming cost V 1 base and J 1 base; bases outside gene matches: 7. The CDR3 loop spans 18 amino acids. CDR3 nucleotides: TGTGCCAGCAGCTTAGTAGGGACAGGGGCCGGAAGCAATCAGCCCCAGCATTTT. It translates to CASSLVGTGAGSNQPQHF.

The CDR3 sequence: CASSFGGAHQPQHF. CDR3 in DNA: TGCGCCAGCAGCTTTGGCGGCGCTCATCAGCCCCAGCATTTT. The genes are TRBV5-1 and TRBJ1-5; D not certain. CDR3 size: 14 residues. V gave up 2 bases and J gave up 5 bases, with 11 bases separating them. Per germline, CDR1 SGHRS and CDR2 YFSETQ.